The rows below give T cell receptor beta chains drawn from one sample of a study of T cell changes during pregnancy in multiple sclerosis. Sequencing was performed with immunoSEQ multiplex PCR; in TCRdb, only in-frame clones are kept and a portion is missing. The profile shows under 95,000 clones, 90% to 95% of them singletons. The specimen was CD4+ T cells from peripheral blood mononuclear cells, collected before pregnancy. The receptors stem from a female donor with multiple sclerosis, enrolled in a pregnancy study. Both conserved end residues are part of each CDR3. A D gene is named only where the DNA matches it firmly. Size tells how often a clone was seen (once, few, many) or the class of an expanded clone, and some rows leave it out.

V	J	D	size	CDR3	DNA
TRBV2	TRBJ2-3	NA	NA	CASSERGSGTDTQYF	TGTGCCAGCAGTGAAAGGGGGAGTGGCACAGATACGCAGTATTTT
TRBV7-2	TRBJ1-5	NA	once	CASSPRGTGNQPQHF	TGTGCCAGCAGCCCAAGGGGGACGGGGAATCAGCCCCAGCATTTT
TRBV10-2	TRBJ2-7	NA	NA	CASGAWTSYEQYF	TGCGCCAGCGGGGCGTGGACCTCCTACGAGCAGTACTTC
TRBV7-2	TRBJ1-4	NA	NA	CASSLVTGNNEKLFF	TGTGCCAGCAGCTTAGTGACGGGAAATAATGAAAAACTGTTTTTT
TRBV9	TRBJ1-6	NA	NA	CASSLEEDSPLHF	TGTGCCAGCAGCCTCGAGGAAGATTCACCCCTCCACTTT
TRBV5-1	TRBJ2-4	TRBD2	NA	CASRPGTRENIQYF	TGCGCCAGCAGGCCGGGGACTAGGGAAAACATTCAGTACTTC
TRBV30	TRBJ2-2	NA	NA	CAWSITLALKGGELFF	TGTGCCTGGAGTATTACGCTAGCCCTGAAGGGCGGGGAGCTGTTTTTT
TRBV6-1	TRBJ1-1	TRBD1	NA	CASSGFGGAGGPLSAFF	TGTGCCAGCAGTGGATTCGGGGGCGCAGGGGGCCCTCTCTCAGCTTTCTTT
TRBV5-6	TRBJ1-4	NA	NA	CASSLYPGGEKLFF	TGTGCCAGCAGCTTGTACCCGGGGGGTGAAAAACTGTTTTTT
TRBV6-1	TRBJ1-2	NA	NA	CASSGETGSDGYTF	TGTGCCAGCAGTGGAGAGACAGGTTCAGATGGCTACACCTTC
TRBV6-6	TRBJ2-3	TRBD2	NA	CASAISGGVTDTQYF	TGTGCCAGCGCCATTAGCGGGGGGGTCACAGATACGCAGTATTTT
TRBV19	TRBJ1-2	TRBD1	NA	CASSGTGAYGYTF	TGTGCCAGTAGTGGGACAGGGGCCTATGGCTACACCTTC
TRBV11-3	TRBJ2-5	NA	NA	CASSRRDSQETQYF	TGTGCCAGCAGCCGGAGAGATTCACAAGAGACCCAGTACTTC
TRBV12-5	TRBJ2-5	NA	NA	CASGFVVQETQYF	TGTGCTAGTGGTTTTGTCGTACAAGAGACCCAGTACTTC
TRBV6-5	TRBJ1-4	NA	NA	CASSRTRTNEKLFF	TGTGCCAGCAGTCGGACACGAACAAATGAAAAACTGTTTTTT
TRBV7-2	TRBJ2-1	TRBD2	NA	CASSRSAGGNNEQFF	TGTGCCAGCAGTCGATCAGCGGGAGGGAACAATGAGCAGTTCTTC
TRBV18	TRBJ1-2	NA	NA	CASSPPGAGDYGYTF	TGTGCCAGCTCACCACCTGGGGCAGGCGACTATGGCTACACCTTC
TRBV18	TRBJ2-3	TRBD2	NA	CASSPPGFSGGTRGTQYF	TGTGCCAGCTCACCTCCGGGATTTTCCGGCGGGACTAGGGGTACGCAGTATTTT
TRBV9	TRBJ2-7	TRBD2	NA	CASSGPGLAYEQYF	TGTGCCAGCAGCGGACCGGGACTAGCTTACGAGCAGTACTTC
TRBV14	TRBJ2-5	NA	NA	CASSQDRKETQYF	TGTGCCAGCAGCCAAGACAGGAAAGAGACCCAGTACTTC
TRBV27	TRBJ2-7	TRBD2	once	CASRRTSGGGYEQYF	TGTGCCAGCAGGAGGACTAGCGGTGGGGGCTACGAGCAGTACTTC
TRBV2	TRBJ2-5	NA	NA	CATKQGQETQYF	TGTGCCACCAAACAGGGACAAGAGACCCAGTACTTC
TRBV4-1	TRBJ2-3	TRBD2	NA	CASSRTSLAGADTQYF	TGCGCCAGCAGCCGCACTTCACTAGCGGGAGCCGATACGCAGTATTTT
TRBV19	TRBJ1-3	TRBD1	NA	CASSIGQGGRNTIYF	TGTGCCAGTAGTATAGGACAGGGGGGACGAAACACCATATATTTT
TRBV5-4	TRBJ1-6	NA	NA	CASSSQGGNNSPLHF	TGTGCCAGCAGCTCGCAGGGAGGGAATAATTCACCCCTCCACTTT
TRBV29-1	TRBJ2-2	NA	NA	CSVARGTGELFF	TGCAGCGTTGCCCGAGGCACCGGGGAGCTGTTTTTT
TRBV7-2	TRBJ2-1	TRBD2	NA	CASSLVGREQFF	TGTGCCAGCAGCTTAGTCGGGAGGGAGCAGTTCTTC
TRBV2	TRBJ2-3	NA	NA	CASSWATDTQYF	TGTGCCAGCAGCTGGGCCACAGATACGCAGTATTTT
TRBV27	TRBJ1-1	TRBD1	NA	CASSWGQGAEAFF	TGTGCCAGCAGCTGGGGACAGGGTGCTGAAGCTTTCTTT
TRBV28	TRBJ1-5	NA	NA	CASSPGGSQHF	TGTGCCAGCAGTCCGGGGGGGAGCCAGCATTTT
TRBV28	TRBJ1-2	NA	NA	CASRPTGYGYTF	TGTGCCAGCAGACCGACAGGCTATGGCTACACCTTC